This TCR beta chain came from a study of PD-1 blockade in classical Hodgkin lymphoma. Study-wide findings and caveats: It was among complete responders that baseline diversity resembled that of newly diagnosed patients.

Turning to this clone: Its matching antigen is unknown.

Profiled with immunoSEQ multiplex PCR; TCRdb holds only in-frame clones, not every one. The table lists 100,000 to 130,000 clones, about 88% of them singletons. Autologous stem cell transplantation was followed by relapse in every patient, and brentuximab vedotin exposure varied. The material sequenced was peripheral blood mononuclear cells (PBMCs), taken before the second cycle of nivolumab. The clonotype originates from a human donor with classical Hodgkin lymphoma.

The chain's CDR3 is CASSQVVEGWDYGYTF. The CDR3 DNA reads TGTGCCAGCAGCCAAGTCGTGGAGGGGTGGGACTATGGCTACACCTTC. The gene calls are TRBV4-2 and TRBJ1-2, with D possibly being TRBD1 (5 bases). This CDR3 has 16 residues. V was cut by 1 base and J by 3 bases, with 15 bases left in between. CDR1 and CDR2 from the germline V gene are LGHNA and YNFKEQ.